The 12 T cell receptor beta chains below all came from one sample that was sequenced in a study of cytomegalovirus exposure and HLA in healthy donors. It was with 60 Vbeta and 13 Jbeta primers that the PCR ran. Some clones are missing from TCRdb's copy, which holds only in-frame ones; the method was immunoSEQ multiplex PCR. Of approximately 180,000 clones in the sample, roughly three quarters were seen once. Sequenced sample: PBMCs. These receptor sequences come from a woman aged 50 to 65 in good health and CMV-seropositive.

Note on this clone: Mismatch with germline at one junction end may stem from a read error. The chain links TRBV5-1 to TRBJ2-7, with 7 bases that match TRBD1. This CDR3 is built from 14 residues. Germline V CDR1 and CDR2: SGHRS, YFSETQ. The CDR3 DNA reads as TGCGCCAGCAGCTTTTTAGGGGGCTCCCACGAGCAGTACTTC. Translation gives CASSFLGGSHEQYF.

The V and J genes are TRBV5-8 and TRBJ1-6, with 8 bases aligning to TRBD1. The germline gives CDR1 SGHTS, CDR2 YDEGEE. The CDR3 loop spans 15 amino acids. Trimming removed 0 bases from V and 8 bases from J; junction bases left unmatched: 4. The CDR3 DNA is TGTGCCAGCAGCTTGGGGACAGGGTTGGATTCACCCCTCCACTTT. Residues: CASSLGTGLDSPLHF.

A single count supports this clone. This chain connects TRBV6-5 to TRBJ2-7; D is uncertain. This CDR3 has 14 residues. The V end lost 8 bases, the J end lost 0 bases, and 14 bases lay between the germline ends. Germline assignment: CDR1 MNHEY and CDR2 SVGAGI. Here the CDR3 DNA reads TGTGCCAGCCGAGTCCAAAGCTCCTCCTACGAGCAGTACTTC. It translates to CASRVQSSSYEQYF.

This chain connects TRBV7-9 to TRBJ1-2, with a possible D match to TRBD1 (6 bases). Germline lookup yields CDR1 SEHNR and CDR2 FQNEAQ (reference sequence). V was cut by 5 bases and J by 0 bases, with 19 bases left in between. The CDR3 consists of 17 residues. CDR3 sequence (DNA): TGTGCCAGCAGCCCGAACAGGGTTTATGAACCTAACTATGGCTACACCTTC. Translation: CASSPNRVYEPNYGYTF.

This clone has just a few counts. V usage is TRBV30 and J usage is TRBJ2-1; D is unresolved. Germline CDR1 is GTSNPN and CDR2 is SVGIG (reference sequence). The CDR3 runs to 13 residues. V gave up 2 bases and J gave up 4 bases, with 9 bases separating them. The CDR3 sequence: CAWSPDSYNEQFF. The CDR3 nucleotides read TGTGCCTGGAGTCCCGACTCGTACAATGAGCAGTTCTTC.

The genes are TRBV9 and TRBJ2-5; 8 bases fit TRBD2. The J segment lost 4 bases and the V segment lost 1 base, leaving 9 bases of the junction unmatched. Germline V gives CDR1 SGDLS, CDR2 YYNGEE. The CDR3 runs 16 residues. The DNA for the CDR3 is TGTGCCAGCAGCGTATCCGTACGGGGGGGCGGAGAGACCCAGTACTTC. It translates to CASSVSVRGGGETQYF.

A few counts support this clone. The V gene is TRBV7-8, the J gene TRBJ2-7; 10 nucleotides align to TRBD1. The CDR3 sequence is 15 residues long. V lost 5 bases and J lost 0; bases outside the gene matches: 4. Germline values: CDR1 SGHVS, CDR2 FQNEAQ. The CDR3 region is CASSPRTGGSYEQYF. DNA for the CDR3: TGTGCCAGCAGCCCAAGGACAGGGGGCTCCTACGAGCAGTACTTC.

This clone was observed a few times. The chain recombines TRBV10-3 with TRBJ2-3; 8 bases match TRBD1. The CDR3 is 14 residues long. The junction had 6 bases not matched to a gene; V was cut back by 8 bases and J by 2 bases. The germline V gene has CDR1 ENHRY and CDR2 SYGVKD. This CDR3 is CAIGGQGHTDTQYF. The CDR3 DNA follows: TGTGCCATCGGAGGACAGGGCCACACAGATACGCAGTATTTT.

The chain couples TRBV7-2 to TRBJ2-7; D perhaps matches TRBD2 (6 bases). Per the germline V gene, CDR1 is SGHTA and CDR2 is FQGNSA. V lost 5 bases and J 7 bases, leaving 15 bases between the germline ends. The CDR3 is 13 residues long. Here the CDR3 DNA reads TGTGCCAGCAGCCCCGTCGGAGGGCAGGAGCAGTACTTC. Translation gives CASSPVGGQEQYF.

This chain connects TRBV6-1 to TRBJ2-1, with 8 bases matching TRBD2. The CDR3 consists of 15 residues. Germline values: CDR1 MNHNS, CDR2 SASEGT. The junction had 12 bases not matched to a gene; V was cut back by 10 bases and J by 4 bases. The CDR3 DNA is TGTGCCAACCAGCGGGGGACTAGAATTTACAATGAGCAGTTCTTC. Its translation is CANQRGTRIYNEQFF.

This clone was found once. The V and J genes are TRBV19 and TRBJ2-5, with 9 bases matching TRBD2. J lost 1 base, V lost 5 bases, and 2 bases had no gene match. The germline V gene encodes CDR1 LNHDA and CDR2 SQIVND (reference sequence). The CDR3 loop spans 14 amino acids. The CDR3 sequence is CASSYSGGQETQYF. The CDR3 nucleotides are TGTGCCAGTAGTTATAGCGGGGGCCAAGAGACCCAGTACTTC.

The rearrangement uses TRBV7-8 and TRBJ2-5; D gene unclear. The CDR3 runs to 12 residues. V was trimmed by 5 bases and J by 5 bases, leaving 9 bases between them. Germline-derived CDR1 and CDR2 are SGHVS and FQNEAQ. The CDR3 protein is CASSLPSETQYF. As DNA, the CDR3 is TGTGCCAGCAGCCTCCCTTCGGAGACCCAGTACTTC.